Below are 15 T cell receptor beta chains sequenced from a single sample in a study of T cells in Graves' hyperthyroidism and ophthalmopathy. TCR beta CDR3 regions were amplified from RNA transcripts. First-round RT-PCR with HTBI primers amplified the TCR CDR3 region. Via MiXCR, TCRdb re-called the multiplex PCR reads, giving one row per CDR3 protein. This table holds about 270,000 distinct CDR3 sequences, about 20% found once. Sequencing was done on a sample of blood. The origin of the receptors is a man aged 25 to 40 with Graves' ophthalmopathy.

This clonotype was picked up many times. The chain recombines TRBV3-1 with TRBJ2-7, with 10 bases fitting TRBD2. With V trimmed by 5 bases and J by 3 bases, 10 bases remained unmatched. Germline assignment: CDR1 LGHDT and CDR2 YNNKEL (reference sequence). The CDR3 covers 16 residues. Here the CDR3 DNA reads TGTGCCAGCAGCTCCCCCTCTAGCGGGAGTTTCTACGAGCAGTACTTC. It encodes CASSSPSSGSFYEQYF.

This clonotype has ten or more counts. The V and J genes are TRBV11-3 and TRBJ2-1, with 7 bases lining up with TRBD2. The CDR3 is 17 amino acids. The V segment lost 0 bases and the J segment 7 bases; nucleotides outside the gene matches: 12. Germline lookup yields CDR1 SGHNT and CDR2 YENEEA. The DNA for the CDR3 is TGTGCCAGCAGCTTAGATTGGATGACGGGAGGAAATAATGAGCAGTTCTTC. It is translated as CASSLDWMTGGNNEQFF.

In its sample, this clonotype was seen many times. The chain employs TRBV6-1 and TRBJ2-1, with D perhaps matching TRBD1 (6 bases). CDR1 is MNHNS, CDR2 SASEGT, per germline. Trimming took 6 bases from V and 5 from J, leaving 11 bases between them. The CDR3 runs to 13 residues. In DNA form, the CDR3 reads TGTGCCAGCAGCAGGGGACCGAACAATGAGCAGTTCTTC. Amino acids: CASSRGPNNEQFF.

This clonotype was seen a single time. This chain links TRBV6-4 with TRBJ2-2; tentative D call: TRBD1 (6 bases). The CDR3 loop spans 15 amino acids. Between the trimmed V and J ends, which lost 0 bases and 7 bases, there was a span of 12 bases. Germline V lookup: CDR1 MRHNA, CDR2 SNTAGT. DNA for the CDR3: TGTGCCAGCAGTGACTCGGTGGGGGACATCGGGGAGCTGTTTTTT. Protein: CASSDSVGDIGELFF.

This clonotype was seen many times. The chain carries TRBV7-9 and TRBJ2-7; possible D gene TRBD2, 6 bases. Trimming stripped 6 bases from V and 0 bases from J, with 15 bases between. CDR3 length equals 15 residues. From germline, CDR1 is SEHNR and CDR2 FQNEAQ (reference sequence). CDR3 in DNA: TGTGCCAGCAGTATGGGGACTTTCAGCTCCTACGAGCAGTACTTC. It yields the protein CASSMGTFSSYEQYF. Together with reference TRBV7-9 and TRBJ2-7, the CDR3 gives the full variable domain: DTGVSQNPRHKITKRGQNVTFRCDPISEHNRLYWYRQTLGQGPEFLTYFQNEAQLEKSRLLSDRFSAERPKGSFSTLEIQRTEQGDSAMYLCASSMGTFSSYEQYFGPGTRLTVT.

This clonotype was seen many times. V and J are TRBV20-1 and TRBJ1-2; D gene uncertain. The CDR3 has 15 amino acids. V lost 0 bases and J 4 bases, leaving 15 bases between the germline ends. The germline V gene encodes CDR1 DFQATT and CDR2 SNEGSKA (reference sequence). The CDR3 sequence: CSARDTAAVVYGYTF. The CDR3 region has the DNA TGCAGTGCTAGAGATACGGCTGCTGTAGTCTATGGCTACACCTTC.

The chain joins TRBV19 to TRBJ2-5, with 12 positions matching TRBD1. The CDR3 is 16 residues long. Germline CDR1 LNHDA, CDR2 SQIVND (reference sequence). V lost 7 bases and J lost 4; bases outside the gene matches: 10. In nucleotides, the CDR3 is TGTGCCAGTACCCTGGGGACAGGGGGCTTGGTAGAGACCCAGTACTTC. Its protein is CASTLGTGGLVETQYF.

In its sample, this clonotype was seen a few times. The rearrangement joins TRBV28 to TRBJ1-3; no clear D gene. The CDR3 is made up of 14 amino acids. Trimming took 6 bases from V and 0 from J, leaving 9 bases between them. The germline gives CDR1 MDHEN, CDR2 SYDVKM. Here the CDR3 DNA reads TGTGCCAGCAGGCCCACAGACTCTGGAAACACCATATATTTT. Its translation: CASRPTDSGNTIYF.

The genes are TRBV15 and TRBJ2-2; TRBD2 agrees at 11 bases. V trimming: 3 bases; J trimming: 2 bases; junction bases outside the gene matches: 8. This CDR3 spans 18 amino acids. Germline lookup yields CDR1 LNHNV and CDR2 YYDKDF (reference sequence). CDR3 bases: TGTGCCACCAGCAGTGGCCGGCTAGCGGGGGGTAACACCGGGGAGCTGTTTTTT. It specifies CATSSGRLAGGNTGELFF.

The V call is TRBV6-1, the J call TRBJ1-4; D is unresolved. Germline CDR1 reads MNHNS; CDR2 reads SASEGT. The CDR3 has 10 residues. Trimming removed 8 bases from V and 7 bases from J, with 5 bases in between. The CDR3 sequence: CASFGEKLFF. CDR3 sequence (DNA): TGTGCCAGCTTCGGTGAAAAACTGTTTTTT.

In this sample, this clonotype turned up many times. This sequence joins TRBV20-1 and TRBJ2-3, with 12 positions matching TRBD2. With 7 bases clipped from V and 5 bases from J, the junction kept 10 bases outside the gene matches. CDR1 and CDR2 (germline): DFQATT, SNEGSKA (reference sequence). This CDR3 spans 15 amino acids. CDR3 in DNA: TGCAGTGTCATCCCTAGCGGGAGGGCCGTAGATACGCAGTATTTT. It yields the protein CSVIPSGRAVDTQYF.

This clonotype showed up just a few times. V and J are TRBV7-8 and TRBJ1-4, with 9 bases fitting TRBD1. Unmatched junction bases numbered 11, after V lost 3 bases and J lost 9 bases. The CDR3 consists of 16 residues. CDR1 is SGHVS and CDR2 is FQNEAQ in the germline V gene. The CDR3 here is CASSFRQGDQMKKLFF. The CDR3 DNA reads as TGTGCCAGCAGCTTTCGACAGGGGGACCAAATGAAAAAACTGTTTTTT.

The genes are TRBV5-1 and TRBJ2-3; 9 nucleotides agree with TRBD2. Germline CDR1 SGHRS, CDR2 YFSETQ. The CDR3 sequence is 15 residues long. Trimming at V came to 3 bases and at J to 4 bases, leaving 6 bases not matched to a gene. The CDR3 sequence is CASSSLAGSADTQYF. As DNA, the CDR3 is TGCGCCAGCAGCTCGCTAGCGGGATCCGCAGATACGCAGTATTTT.

V is TRBV4-1 and J is TRBJ2-7; a weak D match, TRBD2 (6 bases). Germline V gene data show CDR1 as MGHRA and CDR2 as YSYEKL. The CDR3 has 12 residues. Trimming removed 2 bases at V and 6 bases at J, with 8 bases between. CDR3 DNA: TGCGCCAGCAGCCAACAGGGAGGCGAGCAGTACTTC. This codes for CASSQQGGEQYF.

The chain joins TRBV6-6 to TRBJ2-3, with D hard to call. The V end lost 1 base, the J end lost 1 base, and 6 bases lay between the germline ends. CDR3 length equals 14 residues. Germline V CDR1 and CDR2: MNHNY, SVGAGI (reference sequence). The CDR3 bases are TGTGCCAGCAGTTACTTGACCCGCACAGATACGCAGTATTTT. Residues: CASSYLTRTDTQYF.